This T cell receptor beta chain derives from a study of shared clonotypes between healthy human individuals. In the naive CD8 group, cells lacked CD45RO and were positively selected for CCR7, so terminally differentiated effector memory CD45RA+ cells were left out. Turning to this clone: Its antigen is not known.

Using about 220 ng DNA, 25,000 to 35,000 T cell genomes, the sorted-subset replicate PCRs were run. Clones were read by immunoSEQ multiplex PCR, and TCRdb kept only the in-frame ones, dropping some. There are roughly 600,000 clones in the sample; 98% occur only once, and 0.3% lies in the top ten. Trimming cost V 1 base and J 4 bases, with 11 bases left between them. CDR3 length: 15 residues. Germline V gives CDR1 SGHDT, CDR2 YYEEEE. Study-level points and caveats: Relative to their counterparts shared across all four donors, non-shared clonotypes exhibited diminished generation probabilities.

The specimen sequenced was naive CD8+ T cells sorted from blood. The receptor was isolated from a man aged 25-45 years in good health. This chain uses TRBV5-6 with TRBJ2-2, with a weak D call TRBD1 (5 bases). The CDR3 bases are TGTGCCAGCAGCTTGTCAGGGTTGAGCACCGGGGAGCTGTTTTTT. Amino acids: CASSLSGLSTGELFF.